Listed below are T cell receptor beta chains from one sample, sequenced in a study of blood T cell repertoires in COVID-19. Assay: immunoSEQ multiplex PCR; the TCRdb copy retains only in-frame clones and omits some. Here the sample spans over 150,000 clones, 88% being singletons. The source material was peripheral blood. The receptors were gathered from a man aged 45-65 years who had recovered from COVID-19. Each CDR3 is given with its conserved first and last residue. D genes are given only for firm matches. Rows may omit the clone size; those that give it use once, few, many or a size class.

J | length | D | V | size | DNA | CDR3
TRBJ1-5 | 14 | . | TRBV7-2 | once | TGTGCCAGCAGCCCGGGGTTGAACAATCAGCCCCAGCATTTT | CASSPGLNNQPQHF
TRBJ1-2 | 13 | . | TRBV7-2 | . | TGTGCCAGCAGCTTCCCAGGGAACTATGGCTACACCTTC | CASSFPGNYGYTF
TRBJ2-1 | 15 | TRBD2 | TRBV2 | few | TGTGCCAGCAGTGTGCGACTAGCCTCGTACAATGAGCAGTTCTTC | CASSVRLASYNEQFF
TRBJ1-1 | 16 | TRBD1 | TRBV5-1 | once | TGCGCCAGCAGCTGGGGTGGGGACAGCTTGAACACTGAAGCTTTCTTT | CASSWGGDSLNTEAFF
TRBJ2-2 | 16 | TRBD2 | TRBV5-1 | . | TGCGCCAGCACGGGACTAGCGGGAGCGAACACCGGGGAGCTGTTTTTT | CASTGLAGANTGELFF
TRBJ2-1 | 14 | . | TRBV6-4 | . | TGTGCCAGCAGTGAGTCGGGAGAAAATGATGAGCAGTTCTTC | CASSESGENDEQFF
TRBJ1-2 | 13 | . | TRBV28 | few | TGTGCCAGCAATGACAGCCCCCTCTATGGCTACACCTTC | CASNDSPLYGYTF
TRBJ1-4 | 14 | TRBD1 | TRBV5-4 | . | TGTGCCAGCAGCCGCACAGGGGGCGGTGAAAAACTGTTTTTT | CASSRTGGGEKLFF
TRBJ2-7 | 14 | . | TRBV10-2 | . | TGCGCCAGCAGTGAGACCCTCAAAGGGGGCGAGCAGTACTTC | CASSETLKGGEQYF
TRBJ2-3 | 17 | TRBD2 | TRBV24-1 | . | TGTGCCACCAGTGATCCGGGTAGCGGGGGGGCCCCAGATACGCAGTATTTT | CATSDPGSGGAPDTQYF
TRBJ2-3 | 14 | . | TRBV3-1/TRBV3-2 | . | TGTGCCAGCAGCCAAGGGGGCTACACAGATACGCAGTATTTT | CASSQGGYTDTQYF
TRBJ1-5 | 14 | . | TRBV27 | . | TGTGCCAGCAGTCCACGGGGGGCGAATCAGCCCCAGCATTTT | CASSPRGANQPQHF
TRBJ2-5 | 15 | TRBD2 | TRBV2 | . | TGTGCCAGCAGTGAAGAACTAGCGGTGGGAGAGACCCAGTACTTC | CASSEELAVGETQYF
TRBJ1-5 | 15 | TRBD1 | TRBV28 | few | TGTGCCAGCATCACCCCGGGACAGGGGCATCAGCCCCAGCATTTT | CASITPGQGHQPQHF
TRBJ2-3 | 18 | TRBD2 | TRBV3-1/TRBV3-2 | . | TGTGCCAGCAGCCAAGCTCGGTCTAGCGGGGTGAGCACAGATACGCAGTATTTT | CASSQARSSGVSTDTQYF
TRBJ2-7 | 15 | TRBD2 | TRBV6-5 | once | TGTGCCAGCGGAGGGGGAGCGGGAGACTCCTACGAGCAGTACTTC | CASGGGAGDSYEQYF
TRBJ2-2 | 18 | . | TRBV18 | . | TGTGCCAGCTCACGCCAATCCGCGGGACAGAGGTTCCCCGGGGAGCTGTTTTTT | CASSRQSAGQRFPGELFF
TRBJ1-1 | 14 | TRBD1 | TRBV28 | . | TGTGCCAGCACCCAGCCTACAGGGGGACCTGAAGCTTTCTTT | CASTQPTGGPEAFF
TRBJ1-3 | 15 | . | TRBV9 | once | TGTGCCAGCAGCCCTGACAACCGCTCTGGAAACACCATATATTTT | CASSPDNRSGNTIYF
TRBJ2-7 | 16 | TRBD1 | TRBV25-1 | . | TGTGCCAGCAGTGGGGACTCCGACAGGGGGCAATACGAGCAGTACTTC | CASSGDSDRGQYEQYF
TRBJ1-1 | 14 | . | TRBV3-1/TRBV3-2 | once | TGTGCCAGCAGCCAACGGGGTCAGAACACTGAAGCTTTCTTT | CASSQRGQNTEAFF
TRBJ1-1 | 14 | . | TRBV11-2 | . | TGTGCCAGCAGCCCGGAGACAGGGAACACTGAAGCTTTCTTT | CASSPETGNTEAFF
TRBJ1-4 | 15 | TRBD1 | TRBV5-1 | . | TGCGCCAGCAGCTTTACAGGGGCGCCAAATGAAAAACTGTTTTTT | CASSFTGAPNEKLFF
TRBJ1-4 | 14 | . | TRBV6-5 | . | TGTGCCAGCAGTTACATACATACTAATGAAAAACTGTTTTTT | CASSYIHTNEKLFF
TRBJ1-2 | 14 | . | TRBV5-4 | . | TGTGCCAGCAGCCCTACAGGGAAAGGCTATGGCTACACCTTC | CASSPTGKGYGYTF
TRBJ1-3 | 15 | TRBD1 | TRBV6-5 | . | TGTGCCAGCAATTTGGGACAGGGCTCTGGAAACACCATATATTTT | CASNLGQGSGNTIYF
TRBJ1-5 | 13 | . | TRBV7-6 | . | TGTGCCAGCTCAGCGGGGGAACGTCAGCCCCAGCATTTT | CASSAGERQPQHF
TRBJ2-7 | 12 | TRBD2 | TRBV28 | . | TGTGCCAGCAGATCCGGGACTATCGGGCAGTACTTC | CASRSGTIGQYF
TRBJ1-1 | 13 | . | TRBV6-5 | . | TGTGCCAGCCGGCGGAATATGAACACTGAAGCTTTCTTT | CASRRNMNTEAFF
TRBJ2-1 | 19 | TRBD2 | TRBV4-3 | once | TGCGCCAGCAGCCAAGGCCTCATCGGGGGGACTAGCTTTAGGAATGAGCAGTTCTTC | CASSQGLIGGTSFRNEQFF
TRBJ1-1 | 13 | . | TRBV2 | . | TGTGCCAGCAGCCGGGGGGTGGGCACTGAAGCTTTCTTT | CASSRGVGTEAFF
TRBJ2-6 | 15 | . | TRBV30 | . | TGTGCCTGGAGTGTAGAGCCATCTGGGGCCAACGTCCTGACTTTC | CAWSVEPSGANVLTF
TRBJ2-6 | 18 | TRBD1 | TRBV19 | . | TGTGCCAGTAGTAACCGGGACAGACCCCTCCCCGGGGCCAACGTCCTGACTTTC | CASSNRDRPLPGANVLTF
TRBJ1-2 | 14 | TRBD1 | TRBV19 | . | TGTGCCAGTAGTCGACAGGGGGAGACCTATGGCTACACCTTC | CASSRQGETYGYTF
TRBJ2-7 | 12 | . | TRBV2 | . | TGTGCCAGCTCACGCGAGACCTACGAGCAGTACTTC | CASSRETYEQYF
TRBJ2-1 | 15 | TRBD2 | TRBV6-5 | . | TGTGCCAGCAGTTTCTGGGCCGGGACTAGCAATGAGCAGTTCTTC | CASSFWAGTSNEQFF
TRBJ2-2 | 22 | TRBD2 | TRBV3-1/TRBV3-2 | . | TGTGCCAGCAGCCAAGGCCGTTTCCGGGGCCTAGCGGCGGGTAGGAACACCGGGGAGCTGTTTTTT | CASSQGRFRGLAAGRNTGELFF
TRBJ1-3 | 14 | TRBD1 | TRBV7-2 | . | TGTGCCAGCAGCATCGGGACAGGGGGAAACACCATATATTTT | CASSIGTGGNTIYF
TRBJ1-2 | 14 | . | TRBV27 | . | TGTGCCAGCACTCCAAGGCCCGGGATTTGGGGCTACACCTTC | CASTPRPGIWGYTF
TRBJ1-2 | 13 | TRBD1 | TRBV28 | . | TGTGCCAGCAGTCCACAGGGGGGGTATGGCTACACCTTC | CASSPQGGYGYTF
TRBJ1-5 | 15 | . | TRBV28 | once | TGTGCCAGCAGTTTATTAGCAGGGACTAATCAGCCCCAGCATTTT | CASSLLAGTNQPQHF
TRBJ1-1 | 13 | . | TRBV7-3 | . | TGTGCCAGCAGCTTAGGACAAGGCACTGAAGCTTTCTTT | CASSLGQGTEAFF
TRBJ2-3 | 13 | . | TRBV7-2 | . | TGTGCCAGCCGGGATAAAAGCACAGATACGCAGTATTTT | CASRDKSTDTQYF
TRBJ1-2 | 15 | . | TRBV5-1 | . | TGCGCCAGCAGCTTGTCCCGGGGGGGTAACTATGGCTACACCTTC | CASSLSRGGNYGYTF
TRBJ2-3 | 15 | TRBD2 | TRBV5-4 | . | TGTGCCAGCAGTGATAGCGGGGGGCGGGGGGATACGCAGTATTTT | CASSDSGGRGDTQYF
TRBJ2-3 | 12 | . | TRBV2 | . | TGTGCCAGCCTCGGTAGCACAGATACGCAGTATTTT | CASLGSTDTQYF
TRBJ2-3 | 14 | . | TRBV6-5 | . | TGTGCCAGCAAGAGGGCCGGGGGCACAGATACGCAGTATTTT | CASKRAGGTDTQYF
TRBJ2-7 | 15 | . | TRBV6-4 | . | TGTGCCAGCAGTAAAGACAGGTTATGGTCCTACGAGCAGTACTTC | CASSKDRLWSYEQYF